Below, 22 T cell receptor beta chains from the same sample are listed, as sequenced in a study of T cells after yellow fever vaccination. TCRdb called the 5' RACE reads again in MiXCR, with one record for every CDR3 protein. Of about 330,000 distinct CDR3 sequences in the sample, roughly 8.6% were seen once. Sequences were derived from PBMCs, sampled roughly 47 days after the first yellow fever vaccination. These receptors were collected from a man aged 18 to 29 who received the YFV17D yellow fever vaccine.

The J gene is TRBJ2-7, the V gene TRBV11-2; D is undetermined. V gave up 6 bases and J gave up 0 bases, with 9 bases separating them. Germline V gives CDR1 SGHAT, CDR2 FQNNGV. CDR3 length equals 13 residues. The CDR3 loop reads CASRSGFSYEQYF. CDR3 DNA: TGTGCCAGCAGGTCGGGTTTCTCCTACGAGCAGTACTTC.

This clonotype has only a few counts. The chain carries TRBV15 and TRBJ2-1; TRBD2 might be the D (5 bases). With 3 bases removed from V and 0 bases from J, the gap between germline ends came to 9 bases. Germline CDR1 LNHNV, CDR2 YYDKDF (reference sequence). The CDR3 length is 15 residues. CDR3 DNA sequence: TGTGCCACCAGCAGCTTGGGGAGCTCCTACAATGAGCAGTTCTTC. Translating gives CATSSLGSSYNEQFF.

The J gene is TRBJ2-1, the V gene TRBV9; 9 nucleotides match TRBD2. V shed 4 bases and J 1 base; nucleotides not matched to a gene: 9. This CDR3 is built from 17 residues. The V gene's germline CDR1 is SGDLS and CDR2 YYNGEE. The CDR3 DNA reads TGTGCCAGCAGCAATAGCGGGGGAGCCAGGTCCTACAATGAGCAGTTCTTC. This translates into CASSNSGGARSYNEQFF.

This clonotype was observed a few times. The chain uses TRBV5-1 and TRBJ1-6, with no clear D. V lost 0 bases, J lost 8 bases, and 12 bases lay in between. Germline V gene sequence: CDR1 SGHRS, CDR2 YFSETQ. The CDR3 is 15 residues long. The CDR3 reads CASSLETLGDSPLHF. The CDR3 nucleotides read TGCGCCAGCAGCTTGGAAACGTTAGGCGATTCACCCCTCCACTTT. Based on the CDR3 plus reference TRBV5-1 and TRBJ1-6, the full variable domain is KAGVTQTPRYLIKTRGQQVTLSCSPISGHRSVSWYQQTPGQGLQFLFEYFSETQRNKGNFPGRFSGRQFSNSRSEMNVSTLELGDSALYLCASSLETLGDSPLHFGNGTRLTVT.

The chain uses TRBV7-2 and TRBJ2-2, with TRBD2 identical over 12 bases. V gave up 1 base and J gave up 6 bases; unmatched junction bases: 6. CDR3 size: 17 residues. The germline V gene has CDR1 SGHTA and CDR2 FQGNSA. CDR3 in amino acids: CASSLGLAGGPPGELFF. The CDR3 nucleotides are TGTGCCAGCAGCTTAGGGCTAGCGGGGGGGCCGCCCGGGGAGCTGTTTTTT.

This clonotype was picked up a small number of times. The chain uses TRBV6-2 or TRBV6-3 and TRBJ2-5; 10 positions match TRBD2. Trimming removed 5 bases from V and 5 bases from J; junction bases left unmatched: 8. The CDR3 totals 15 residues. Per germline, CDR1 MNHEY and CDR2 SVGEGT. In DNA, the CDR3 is TGTGCCAGCAGTCCCGGGACTAGCGCTTGGGAGACCCAGTACTTC. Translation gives CASSPGTSAWETQYF.

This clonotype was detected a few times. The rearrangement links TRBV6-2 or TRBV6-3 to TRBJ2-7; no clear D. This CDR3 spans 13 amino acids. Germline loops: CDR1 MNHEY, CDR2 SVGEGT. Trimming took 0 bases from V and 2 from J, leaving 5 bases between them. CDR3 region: CASSYSRTYEQYF. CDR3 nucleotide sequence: TGTGCCAGCAGTTACTCCAGAACCTACGAGCAGTACTTC.

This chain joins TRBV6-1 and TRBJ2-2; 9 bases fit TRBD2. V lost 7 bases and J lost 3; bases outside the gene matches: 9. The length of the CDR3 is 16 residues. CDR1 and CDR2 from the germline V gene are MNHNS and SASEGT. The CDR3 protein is CASIPPERGDTGELFF. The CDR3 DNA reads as TGTGCCAGCATCCCCCCCGAGCGGGGGGACACCGGGGAGCTGTTTTTT.

The CDR3 coding sequence is TGCGCCAGCAGCTCTTCTAGCGTCGGCACAGATACGCAGTATTTT. Protein sequence: CASSSSSVGTDTQYF. The chain combines TRBV5-1 with TRBJ2-3; TRBD2 is a possible D gene (6 bases). Per the germline V gene, CDR1 is SGHRS and CDR2 is YFSETQ. The CDR3 has 15 residues. V lost 3 bases and J lost 1, with 12 bases in between.

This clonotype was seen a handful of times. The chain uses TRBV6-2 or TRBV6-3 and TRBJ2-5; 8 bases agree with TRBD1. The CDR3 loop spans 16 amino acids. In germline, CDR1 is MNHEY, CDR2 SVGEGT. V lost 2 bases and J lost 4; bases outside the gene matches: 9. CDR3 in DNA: TGTGCCAGCAGTTACGAGACAGGGGCCGGGGGAGAGACCCAGTACTTC. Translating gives CASSYETGAGGETQYF.

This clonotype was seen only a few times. In nucleotides, the CDR3 is TGTGCCAGCAGCCCCAGGACAGGGTCTAATTCACCCCTCCACTTT. This sequence encodes CASSPRTGSNSPLHF. The chain employs TRBV7-8 and TRBJ1-6; 8 bases are shared with TRBD1. J was trimmed by 6 bases and V by 5 bases; bases with no gene match: 6. The CDR3 runs 15 residues. Germline V gives CDR1 SGHVS, CDR2 FQNEAQ.

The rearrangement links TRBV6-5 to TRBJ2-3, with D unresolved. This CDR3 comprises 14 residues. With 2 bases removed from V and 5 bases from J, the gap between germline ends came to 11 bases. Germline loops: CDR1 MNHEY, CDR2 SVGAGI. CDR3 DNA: TGTGCCAGCAGTTACCAGCGACGAAGAGATACGCAGTATTTT. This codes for CASSYQRRRDTQYF.

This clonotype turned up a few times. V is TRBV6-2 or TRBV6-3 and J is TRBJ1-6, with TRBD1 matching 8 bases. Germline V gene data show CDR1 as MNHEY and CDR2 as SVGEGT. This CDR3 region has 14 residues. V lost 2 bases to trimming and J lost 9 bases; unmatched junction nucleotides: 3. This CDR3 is CASSYQGASSPLHF. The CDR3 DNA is TGTGCCAGCAGTTACCAGGGGGCATCTTCACCCCTCCACTTT.

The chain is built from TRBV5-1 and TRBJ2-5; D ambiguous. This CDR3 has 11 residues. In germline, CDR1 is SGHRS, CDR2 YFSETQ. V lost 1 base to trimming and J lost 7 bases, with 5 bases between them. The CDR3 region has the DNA TGCGCCAGCAGCTTGAGGTGGACCCAGTACTTC. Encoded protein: CASSLRWTQYF. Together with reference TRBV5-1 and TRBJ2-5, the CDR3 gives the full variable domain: KAGVTQTPRYLIKTRGQQVTLSCSPISGHRSVSWYQQTPGQGLQFLFEYFSETQRNKGNFPGRFSGRQFSNSRSEMNVSTLELGDSALYLCASSLRWTQYFGPGTRLLVL.

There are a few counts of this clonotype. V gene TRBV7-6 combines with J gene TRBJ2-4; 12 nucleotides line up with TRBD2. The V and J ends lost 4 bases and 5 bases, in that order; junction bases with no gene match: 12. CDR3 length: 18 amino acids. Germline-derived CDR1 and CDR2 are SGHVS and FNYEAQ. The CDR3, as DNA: TGTGCCAGCAGCTATCCTAGCGGGGGGGCCGGGGTCGAAAACATTCAGTACTTC. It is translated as CASSYPSGGAGVENIQYF.

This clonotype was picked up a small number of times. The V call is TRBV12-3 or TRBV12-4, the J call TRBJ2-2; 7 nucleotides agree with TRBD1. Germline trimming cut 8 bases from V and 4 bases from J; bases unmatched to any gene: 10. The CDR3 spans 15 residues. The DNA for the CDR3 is TGTGCCAGCGGGGACGAGGGGGCGTCCACCGGGGAGCTGTTTTTT. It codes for CASGDEGASTGELFF.

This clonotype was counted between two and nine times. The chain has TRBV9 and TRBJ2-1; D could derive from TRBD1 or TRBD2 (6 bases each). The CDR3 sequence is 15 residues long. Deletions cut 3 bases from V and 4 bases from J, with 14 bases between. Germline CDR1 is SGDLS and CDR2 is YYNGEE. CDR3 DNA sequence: TGTGCCAGCAGCGACGGGGGACAAGGGTACAATGAGCAGTTCTTC. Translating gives CASSDGGQGYNEQFF. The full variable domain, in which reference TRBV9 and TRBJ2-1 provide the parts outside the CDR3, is DSGVTQTPKHLITATGQRVTLRCSPRSGDLSVYWYQQSLDQGLQFLIQYYNGEERAKGNILERFSAQQFPDLHSELNLSSLELGDSALYFCASSDGGQGYNEQFFGPGTRLTVL.

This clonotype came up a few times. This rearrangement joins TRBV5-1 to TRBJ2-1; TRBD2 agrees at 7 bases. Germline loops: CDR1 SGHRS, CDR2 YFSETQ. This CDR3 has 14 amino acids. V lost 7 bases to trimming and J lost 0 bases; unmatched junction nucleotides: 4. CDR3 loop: CASFGGGSYNEQFF. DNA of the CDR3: TGCGCCAGCTTTGGGGGGGGCTCCTACAATGAGCAGTTCTTC.

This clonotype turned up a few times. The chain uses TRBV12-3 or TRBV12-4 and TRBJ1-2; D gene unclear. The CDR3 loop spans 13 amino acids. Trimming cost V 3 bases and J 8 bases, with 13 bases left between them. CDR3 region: CASSFREIWGYTF. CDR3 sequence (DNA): TGTGCCAGCAGTTTCCGGGAGATTTGGGGCTACACCTTC.

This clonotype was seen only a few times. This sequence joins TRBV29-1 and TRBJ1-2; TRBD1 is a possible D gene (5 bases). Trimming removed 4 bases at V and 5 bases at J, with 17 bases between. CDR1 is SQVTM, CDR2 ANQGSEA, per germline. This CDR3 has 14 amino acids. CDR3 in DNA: TGCAGCGTTGGAGGTGGAGGGGAGGGTTATGGCTACACCTTC. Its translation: CSVGGGGEGYGYTF.

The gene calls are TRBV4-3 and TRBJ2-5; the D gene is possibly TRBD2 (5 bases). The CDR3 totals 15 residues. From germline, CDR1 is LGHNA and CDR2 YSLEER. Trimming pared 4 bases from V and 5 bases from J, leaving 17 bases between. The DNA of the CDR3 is TGCGCCAGCAGCCGCATCTTTGAGGGATCGGAGACCCAGTACTTC. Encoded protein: CASSRIFEGSETQYF.

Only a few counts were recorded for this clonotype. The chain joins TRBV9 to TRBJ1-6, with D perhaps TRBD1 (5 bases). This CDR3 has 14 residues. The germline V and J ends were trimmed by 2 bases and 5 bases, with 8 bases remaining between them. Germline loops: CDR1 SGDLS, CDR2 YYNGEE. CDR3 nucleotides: TGTGCCAGCAGCGTGCAGGGAGATAATTCACCCCTCCACTTT. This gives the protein CASSVQGDNSPLHF.